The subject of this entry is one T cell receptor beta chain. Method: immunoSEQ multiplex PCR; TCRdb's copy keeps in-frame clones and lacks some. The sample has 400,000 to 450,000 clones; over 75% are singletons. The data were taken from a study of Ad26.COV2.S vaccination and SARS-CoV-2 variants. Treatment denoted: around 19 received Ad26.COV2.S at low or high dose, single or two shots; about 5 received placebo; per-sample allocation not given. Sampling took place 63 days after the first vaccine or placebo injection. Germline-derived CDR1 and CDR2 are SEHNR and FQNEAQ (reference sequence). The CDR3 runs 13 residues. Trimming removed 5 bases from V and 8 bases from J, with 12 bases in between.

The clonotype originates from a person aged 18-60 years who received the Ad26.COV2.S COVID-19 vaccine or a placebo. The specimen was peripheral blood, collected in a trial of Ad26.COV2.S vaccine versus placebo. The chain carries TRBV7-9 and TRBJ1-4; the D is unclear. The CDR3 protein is CASSLPSDEKLFF. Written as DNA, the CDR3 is TGTGCCAGCAGCCTACCCTCCGACGAAAAACTGTTTTTT.